This TCR beta chain stems from a study of cytomegalovirus exposure and HLA in healthy donors. Study findings and constraints: Of the V segments, some could not be distinguished, including TRBV6-2 and TRBV6-3, and were excluded. The authors later linked a missense DCLRE1C variant to TCR beta V- and J-gene trimming.

Both 60 Vbeta primers and 13 Jbeta primers went into the PCR. The table came from immunoSEQ multiplex PCR; TCRdb's copy has only in-frame clones and leaves some out. This table holds about 64,000 clones, around 61% found once. Remarks on this clone: Its matching antigen is unknown.

CDR1 is WNHNN, CDR2 SYGVQD, per germline (reference sequence). Trimming cost V 5 bases and J 1 base, with 8 bases left between them. The CDR3 extends over 13 amino acids. The TCR comes from a woman aged 50 to 60 in good health and CMV-seronegative. The sample was PBMCs. This chain connects TRBV10-1 to TRBJ1-1, with D uncertain. The CDR3 sequence: CASSLPGNTEAFF. The CDR3 DNA is TGCGCCAGCAGTCTACCGGGGAACACTGAAGCTTTCTTT.